The 4 T cell receptor beta chains below were found in one sample sequenced in a study of response to subunit inactivated influenza vaccine. A single record per CDR3 protein comes from TCRdb applying MiXCR to the RT-PCR reads. The sample shows around 850,000 distinct CDR3 sequences, less than 20% of them seen only once. The sample in question was PBMCs from blood, obtained about 5 days after vaccination. Every receptor here comes from a man between 45 and 60 years old who received an inactivated influenza vaccine.

The chain couples TRBV20-1 to TRBJ2-1, with 13 bases matching TRBD2. V shed 6 bases and J 3 bases; nucleotides not matched to a gene: 8. The CDR3 runs 16 residues. Germline V gives CDR1 DFQATT, CDR2 SNEGSKA (reference sequence). The CDR3, as DNA: TGCAGTGCCCTCACTAGCGGGAGGGCCCTCTACAATGAGCAGTTCTTC. It encodes CSALTSGRALYNEQFF.

This clonotype was counted between two and nine times. The CDR3 is CASTYSAGGREQYF. In DNA form, the CDR3 reads TGTGCCAGCACCTATTCTGCGGGAGGGAGAGAGCAGTACTTC. The rearrangement joins TRBV12-3 or TRBV12-4 to TRBJ2-7, with 9 bases lining up with TRBD2. The CDR3 is made up of 14 amino acids. With V trimmed by 7 bases and J by 7 bases, 11 bases remained unmatched.

In its sample, this clonotype was seen many times. The chain has TRBV20-1 and TRBJ1-1; D possibly corresponds to TRBD1 (6 bases). Trimming cost V 5 bases and J 5 bases, with 12 bases left between them. CDR3 length: 12 residues. Germline V lookup: CDR1 DFQATT, CDR2 SNEGSKA (reference sequence). The CDR3 region is CSARLQGTEAFF. The CDR3 DNA reads TGCAGTGCTCGACTACAGGGTACTGAAGCTTTCTTT.

V usage is TRBV2 and J usage is TRBJ2-7; 14 bases align to TRBD2. The CDR3 sequence is 19 residues long. CDR1 is SNHLY and CDR2 is FYNNEI in the germline V gene. V lost 2 bases and J lost 5; bases outside the gene matches: 14. CDR3 DNA: TGTGCCAGCAGTGAACCGGGACTAGCGGGAGTTACGACCGAGGACGAGCAGTACTTC. Protein sequence: CASSEPGLAGVTTEDEQYF. Variable domain in full (rest from reference TRBV2 and TRBJ2-7): EPEVTQTPSHQVTQMGQEVILRCVPISNHLYFYWYRQILGQKVEFLVSFYNNEISEKSEIFDDQFSVERPDGSNFTLKIRSTKLEDSAMYFCASSEPGLAGVTTEDEQYFGPGTRLTVT.